The clone carrying this T cell receptor (beta chain) was recorded only once. Some clones are missing from TCRdb's copy, which holds only in-frame ones; the method was immunoSEQ multiplex PCR. The data contain under 700,000 clones, about 84% of them singletons. The data are from a study of shared T cell receptors in the human thymus. The V and J ends lost 7 bases and 2 bases, in that order; junction bases with no gene match: 7. This CDR3 contains 14 residues. Germline CDR1 is WSHSY and CDR2 is SAAADI. The sample was also linked to a second study, of human thymus T cells. That source reports: Donation came from healthy Finnish infants having corrective surgery for congenital heart defects. From resections taken during corrective heart surgery, the thymus tissue was obtained. In unrelated individuals, thymic repertoires overlapped highly, according to related research.

The sequencing input was thymocytes. The sequence was obtained from a boy in the first two years of life with a congenital heart defect. The rearrangement uses TRBV10-2 and TRBJ2-5; 7 positions agree with TRBD1. CDR3 sequence reads: CASNRGPPQETQYF. The CDR3 DNA is TGCGCCAGCAACAGGGGTCCCCCACAAGAGACCCAGTACTTC.